This T cell receptor (beta chain) emerged from a study of cytomegalovirus exposure and HLA in healthy donors. Primers: 60 Vbeta forward and 13 Jbeta reverse. Data came from immunoSEQ multiplex PCR; TCRdb stores just in-frame clones and leaves some out. The sample shows 150,000 to 200,000 clones, about 78% of them seen only once. Germline loops: CDR1 MNHEY, CDR2 SVGAGI. Trimming removed 5 bases from V and 5 bases from J; junction bases left unmatched: 8. The CDR3 has 15 residues. This sequence joins TRBV6-5 and TRBJ1-4, with 7 positions matching TRBD1. The sample taken for sequencing was PBMCs. This clonotype was obtained from a man in his forties in good health and CMV-seronegative. The CDR3 is CASSRGDRRNEKLFF. CDR3 coding DNA: TGTGCCAGCAGTAGGGGGGACAGAAGAAATGAAAAACTGTTTTTT.